This passage covers 25 T cell receptor beta chains from one sample sequenced in a study of blood T cell repertoires in COVID-19. The data were produced by immunoSEQ multiplex PCR, yet TCRdb's version contains in-frame clones alone and is incomplete. The table has 170,000 or so clones, approximately 88% seen once. The specimen sequenced was peripheral blood. The receptors stem from a woman aged 55-69 years with acute or convalescent COVID-19.

The chain links TRBV5-1 to TRBJ2-2; 11 bases match TRBD1. This CDR3 has 16 amino acids. V lost 4 bases, J lost 3 bases, and 5 bases stayed unmatched. Germline V gene lookup returns CDR1 SGHRS and CDR2 YFSETQ. In DNA form, the CDR3 reads TGCGCCAGCAGCCATTGGGGACAGGGGGACACCGGGGAGCTGTTTTTT. Protein sequence: CASSHWGQGDTGELFF.

This chain joins TRBV6-5 and TRBJ2-7; D unclear. V gave up 7 bases and J gave up 4 bases, with 8 bases separating them. Germline loops: CDR1 MNHEY, CDR2 SVGAGI. The CDR3 consists of 11 residues. The CDR3 coding sequence is TGTGCCAGCAAGCAACGATACGAGCAGTACTTC. Encoded protein: CASKQRYEQYF.

The chain joins TRBV28 to TRBJ2-5; TRBD2 aligns across 9 bases. The CDR3 has 17 residues. Trimming cost V 1 base and J 6 bases; bases outside gene matches: 12. The germline V gene has CDR1 MDHEN and CDR2 SYDVKM. CDR3 coding DNA: TGTGCCAGCAGTTTATCCATCGGAGAAGCGGGGGGCAAGACCCAGTACTTC. It yields the protein CASSLSIGEAGGKTQYF.

V usage is TRBV28 and J usage is TRBJ1-5; 8 bases are shared with TRBD1. With 3 bases clipped from V and 5 bases from J, the junction kept 6 bases outside the gene matches. Germline CDR1 and CDR2: MDHEN and SYDVKM. The CDR3 runs to 15 residues. DNA for the CDR3: TGTGCCAGCAGTTTCGCGGACAGGGACCATCAGCCCCAGCATTTT. This sequence encodes CASSFADRDHQPQHF.

This chain's CDR3 is CASGDVGGNQPQHF. The CDR3 DNA is TGTGCCAGTGGGGACGTCGGGGGGAATCAGCCCCAGCATTTT. The V gene is TRBV19, the J gene TRBJ1-5; possibly TRBD1 for D (5 bases). V was shortened by 8 bases and J by 4 bases, with 15 bases between the two germline ends. The CDR3 sequence is 14 residues long. Per the germline V gene, CDR1 is LNHDA and CDR2 is SQIVND (reference sequence).

CDR3 sequence (DNA): TGTGCCAGCAGTTCGACAGGGACAGATACGCAGTATTTT. Its protein product is CASSSTGTDTQYF. V and J are TRBV6-5 and TRBJ2-3; 7 nucleotides match TRBD1. The germline V gene encodes CDR1 MNHEY and CDR2 SVGAGI. Germline trimming cut 4 bases from V and 3 bases from J; bases unmatched to any gene: 1. The CDR3 spans 13 residues.

The DNA of the CDR3 is TGCAGCGTTGCGGGATCTAACTATGGCTACACCTTC. Its protein product is CSVAGSNYGYTF. The rearrangement joins TRBV29-1 to TRBJ1-2; D call uncertain. There are 12 residues in the CDR3. The V gene lost 4 bases and the J gene lost 0 bases, with 6 bases spanning the gap. Germline CDR1 SQVTM, CDR2 ANQGSEA. Full variable domain (outside the CDR3, taken from reference TRBV29-1 and TRBJ1-2): SAVISQKPSRDICQRGTSLTIQCQVDSQVTMMFWYRQQPGQSLTLIATANQGSEATYESGFVIDKFPISRPNLTFSTLTVSNMSPEDSSIYLCSVAGSNYGYTFGSGTRLTVV.

The chain recombines TRBV2 with TRBJ1-3; a possible D gene is TRBD1 (5 bases). Trimming removed 6 bases from V and 0 bases from J, with 12 bases in between. Looked up from germline, CDR1 is SNHLY and CDR2 is FYNNEI. This CDR3 contains 15 residues. DNA for the CDR3: TGTGCCAGCAGCGACCACAGGCTCTCTGGAAACACCATATATTTT. This translates into CASSDHRLSGNTIYF.

The chain carries TRBV19 and TRBJ2-1; TRBD2 aligns across 8 bases. CDR1 is LNHDA, CDR2 SQIVND, per germline (reference sequence). The V segment lost 10 bases and the J segment 7 bases; nucleotides outside the gene matches: 12. The CDR3 consists of 14 residues. CDR3 bases: TGTGCCACCTTAAGCGGGGGCGCGAGGAATGAGCAGTTCTTC. Amino acids: CATLSGGARNEQFF. The full variable domain, completed using reference TRBV19 and TRBJ2-1, is DGGITQSPKYLFRKEGQNVTLSCEQNLNHDAMYWYRQDPGQGLRLIYYSQIVNDFQKGDIAEGYSVSREKKESFPLTVTSAQKNPTAFYLCATLSGGARNEQFFGPGTRLTVL.

This chain uses TRBV10-1 with TRBJ2-3, with 10 nucleotides matching TRBD1. With V trimmed by 4 bases and J by 3 bases, 4 bases remained unmatched. CDR3 length: 15 amino acids. Germline CDR1 reads WNHNN; CDR2 reads SYGVQD (reference sequence). For the CDR3, the DNA is TGCGCCAGCAGTGGTGGGACAGGGGAAACAGATACGCAGTATTTT. Protein sequence: CASSGGTGETDTQYF.

The chain employs TRBV4-2 and TRBJ2-7; TRBD1 aligns across 9 bases. Germline V gene data show CDR1 as LGHNA and CDR2 as YNFKEQ. The length of the CDR3 is 17 residues. V dropped 2 bases and J dropped 5; count of bases not matched to a gene: 13. Written as DNA, the CDR3 is TGTGCCAGCAGCCAACCCCCCGGGGGACAGGGAGGCCACGAGCAGTACTTC. Translated: CASSQPPGGQGGHEQYF.

The chain recombines TRBV13 with TRBJ2-2; perhaps TRBD1 as D (6 bases). V was clipped by 1 base and J by 1 base, with 10 bases between them. Per germline, CDR1 PRHDT and CDR2 FYEKMQ (reference sequence). CDR3 length: 16 residues. This chain's CDR3 is CASSLARTENTGELFF. The CDR3 DNA follows: TGTGCCAGCAGCTTAGCTCGGACAGAGAACACCGGGGAGCTGTTTTTT.

This chain connects TRBV4-3 to TRBJ1-5; D gene uncertain. Germline loops: CDR1 LGHNA, CDR2 YSLEER. V lost 0 bases to trimming and J lost 1 base, with 7 bases between them. This CDR3 comprises 15 residues. The CDR3 region is CASSQDGGSNQPQHF. In DNA form, the CDR3 reads TGCGCCAGCAGCCAAGATGGCGGCAGCAATCAGCCCCAGCATTTT.

This clone appeared a few times. The chain couples TRBV28 to TRBJ2-5; tentative D call: TRBD1 (6 bases). The CDR3 totals 13 residues. Germline V gene data show CDR1 as MDHEN and CDR2 as SYDVKM. V lost 3 bases to trimming and J lost 3 bases, with 8 bases between them. In DNA form, the CDR3 reads TGTGCCAGCAGTTTGAACAGGGAAGAGACCCAGTACTTC. It codes for CASSLNREETQYF.

V is TRBV28 and J is TRBJ1-2; 9 bases are a match to TRBD1. V lost 5 bases, J lost 7 bases, and 11 bases stayed unmatched. CDR1 and CDR2 from the germline V gene are MDHEN and SYDVKM. This CDR3 is 15 amino acids long. The CDR3 sequence is CASSNGGTGMSGYTF. CDR3 nucleotides: TGTGCCAGCAGTAACGGCGGGACAGGGATGTCTGGCTACACCTTC.

This clone turned up a few times. The V call is TRBV12-3 or TRBV12-4, the J call TRBJ1-1; a possible D gene is TRBD1 (5 bases). Trimming removed 5 bases from V and 4 bases from J, with 11 bases in between. The CDR3 length is 13 residues. CDR3 in DNA: TGTGCCAGCAGTGCCAGCAGGGCCACTGAAGCTTTCTTT. This translates into CASSASRATEAFF.

The CDR3, as DNA: TGTGCCAGCAGCTTGAGACAGGCTTACAATGAGCAGTTCTTC. Translating it yields CASSLRQAYNEQFF. V and J are TRBV7-2 and TRBJ2-1, with D perhaps TRBD1 (6 bases). Per germline, CDR1 SGHTA and CDR2 FQGNSA. Trimming took off 3 bases at V and 4 bases at J, with 10 bases between the two ends. This CDR3 spans 14 amino acids.

The chain uses TRBV5-1 and TRBJ2-7; D is undetermined. This CDR3 is built from 13 residues. Trimming removed 0 bases at V and 3 bases at J, with 7 bases between. The germline V gene encodes CDR1 SGHRS and CDR2 YFSETQ. CDR3 residues: CASSLVGDYEQYF. CDR3 nucleotide sequence: TGCGCCAGCAGCTTGGTGGGCGACTACGAGCAGTACTTC.

The gene calls are TRBV4-2 and TRBJ2-5, with TRBD2 matching over 16 bases. The CDR3 length is 18 residues. With 4 bases clipped from V and 4 bases from J, the junction kept 9 bases outside the gene matches. Germline V lookup: CDR1 LGHNA, CDR2 YNFKEQ. CDR3: CASSPPSGLAGGSETQYF. The CDR3 region has the DNA TGTGCCAGCAGCCCCCCCTCGGGACTAGCGGGGGGGTCAGAGACCCAGTACTTC.

The J gene is TRBJ1-6, the V gene TRBV7-2, with 7 bases identical to TRBD1. The CDR3 spans 15 residues. Germline V CDR1 and CDR2: SGHTA, FQGNSA. After removal of 4 bases from V and 9 bases from J, the junction contained 9 bases not matched to a gene. The CDR3 is CASSSRPSGGSPLHF. DNA for the CDR3: TGTGCCAGCAGCTCGCGACCCTCAGGGGGTTCACCCCTCCACTTT.

The rearrangement uses TRBV30 and TRBJ1-6; D ambiguous. V was pared by 1 base and J by 0 bases, with 4 bases between. The CDR3 runs 14 residues. Germline lookup yields CDR1 GTSNPN and CDR2 SVGIG (reference sequence). CDR3 residues: CAWSGSSYNSPLHF. For the CDR3, the DNA is TGTGCCTGGAGTGGCAGCTCCTATAATTCACCCCTCCACTTT.

V gene TRBV6-2 or TRBV6-3 combines with J gene TRBJ2-5, with unresolved D. Trimming left V 3 bases short and J 2 bases short, with 10 bases between. CDR3 size: 14 residues. Germline V lookup: CDR1 MNHEY, CDR2 SVGEGT. The CDR3 region is CASSYFRIQETQYF. CDR3 in DNA: TGTGCCAGCAGTTATTTTAGAATTCAAGAGACCCAGTACTTC.

V usage is TRBV6-2 or TRBV6-3 and J usage is TRBJ1-5; 7 bases align to TRBD1. The CDR3 extends over 15 amino acids. V trimming: 6 bases; J trimming: 7 bases; junction bases outside the gene matches: 12. CDR1 and CDR2 (germline): MNHEY, SVGEGT. The CDR3 nucleotides are TGTGCCAGCAGCGACAGGGCTTTTGGAAAACAGCCCCAGCATTTT. Encoded protein: CASSDRAFGKQPQHF.

The chain couples TRBV18 to TRBJ1-3; perhaps TRBD1 as D (6 bases). Germline V gives CDR1 KGHSH, CDR2 LQKENI. The CDR3 runs 17 residues. The V end lost 4 bases, the J end lost 0 bases, and 16 bases lay between the germline ends. The CDR3 nucleotides read TGTGCCAGCTCACACTTCAGGGGCGACAGCTCTGGAAACACCATATATTTT. Protein product: CASSHFRGDSSGNTIYF.

The chain employs TRBV6-5 and TRBJ2-7; D might be TRBD1 (6 bases). Trimming shortened V by 2 bases and J by 5 bases, and 16 bases separated the two germline ends. The CDR3 totals 15 residues. Germline CDR1 MNHEY, CDR2 SVGAGI. Here the CDR3 reads CASSYALTRGNEQYF. CDR3 nucleotide sequence: TGTGCCAGCAGTTACGCCTTGACAAGGGGGAACGAGCAGTACTTC.